The clone carrying this TCR beta chain was observed many times. The time point denotes: patch test 2, 6 weeks after DPC sensitization. Regarding treatment: therapeutic diphenylcyclopropenone sensitization with weekly scalp DPC. This sample was included in a study of human T cells and chemical hapten exposure. The germline V gene has CDR1 KGHSH and CDR2 LQKENI. This CDR3 spans 13 amino acids. V lost 2 bases and J 7 bases, leaving 11 bases between the germline ends. TCRdb ran MiXCR on the RACE reads and lists one entry per CDR3 protein. This table holds a few hundred thousand distinct CDR3 sequences, nearly 6.5% found once.

The chain carries TRBV18 and TRBJ1-1; D not certain. The TCR originated in a young woman with alopecia areata. Some clones in this sample may be carry-over from other donors' samples. The sample in question was whole blood, obtained in connection with sensitization to the hapten diphenylcyclopropenone (DPC). The CDR3 is CASSPEKEVEAFF. The DNA for the CDR3 is TGTGCCAGCTCACCAGAGAAAGAGGTTGAAGCTTTCTTT.